A single sample gave rise to the 6 T cell receptor beta chains below, sequenced in a study of Ad26.COV2.S vaccination and SARS-CoV-2 variants. As for treatment: roughly 20 received Ad26.COV2.S at low or high dose, single or two shots; about 5 received placebo; per-sample allocation not given. Samples came from day 63 after the first vaccine or placebo injection. Assay: immunoSEQ multiplex PCR; the TCRdb copy retains only in-frame clones and omits some. The table lists about 680,000 clones, around 89% of them singletons. The source material was peripheral blood, sampled in a trial of Ad26.COV2.S vaccine versus placebo. These receptors all stem from a person between 18 and 65 years old who received the Ad26.COV2.S COVID-19 vaccine or a placebo.

This clone was counted once. The CDR3 DNA follows: TGTGCCAGCAGTGAATCCGCGGGAGTAGAGACCCAGTACTTC. Amino acids: CASSESAGVETQYF. The gene calls are TRBV25-1 and TRBJ2-5; 7 nucleotides align to TRBD2. The germline V gene has CDR1 MGHDK and CDR2 SYGVNS. Losses at the gene ends were 1 base for V and 4 bases for J; bases not matched to a gene: 3. The CDR3 is 14 amino acids.

This chain links TRBV4-3 with TRBJ1-4; D is unclear. V lost 4 bases and J 0 bases, leaving 9 bases between the germline ends. CDR3 length: 15 residues. CDR1 and CDR2 from the germline V gene are LGHNA and YSLEER. Here the CDR3 reads CASSPGHATNEKLFF. CDR3 in DNA: TGCGCCAGCAGCCCTGGCCACGCAACTAATGAAAAACTGTTTTTT.

The V and J genes are TRBV6-5 and TRBJ1-3; D ambiguous. Germline loops: CDR1 MNHEY, CDR2 SVGAGI. The CDR3 has 15 residues. The ends were cut back, 0 bases at V and 4 bases at J, with 10 bases in the middle. CDR3 residues: CASSYSTDGGNTIYF. The CDR3, as DNA: TGTGCCAGCAGTTACTCGACGGATGGCGGAAACACCATATATTTT.

The chain is built from TRBV5-4 and TRBJ2-7; no definite D call. Germline CDR1 and CDR2: SGHNT and YYREEE (reference sequence). The CDR3 length is 15 residues. V lost 0 bases to trimming and J lost 2 bases, with 12 bases between them. CDR3 amino acids: CASSLGRTGPYEQYF. DNA for the CDR3: TGTGCCAGCAGCTTGGGCAGGACCGGACCCTACGAGCAGTACTTC.

This clone is a singleton in its sample. The chain links TRBV6-5 to TRBJ1-1; D is perhaps TRBD1 (6 bases). Germline assignment: CDR1 MNHEY and CDR2 SVGAGI. There are 14 residues in the CDR3. Between the trimmed V and J ends, which lost 2 bases and 2 bases, there was a span of 9 bases. The CDR3 loop is CASSYGDINTEAFF. For the CDR3, the DNA is TGTGCCAGCAGTTACGGGGACATTAACACTGAAGCTTTCTTT.

The J gene is TRBJ1-1, the V gene TRBV7-2; 9 bases align to TRBD1. This CDR3 contains 15 residues. Trimming removed 5 bases from V and 4 bases from J; junction bases left unmatched: 8. In germline, CDR1 is SGHTA, CDR2 FQGNSA. The CDR3 loop is CASSRGTTGGTEAFF. The CDR3 DNA reads TGTGCCAGCAGCAGGGGGACGACAGGGGGCACTGAAGCTTTCTTT. The full variable domain, in which reference TRBV7-2 and TRBJ1-1 provide the parts outside the CDR3, is GAGVSQSPSNKVTEKGKDVELRCDPISGHTALYWYRQSLGQGLEFLIYFQGNSAPDKSGLPSDRFSAERTGGSVSTLTIQRTQQEDSAVYLCASSRGTTGGTEAFFGQGTRLTVV.